The clone carrying this TCR beta chain came up many times. Its cognate antigen is unknown. This entry is derived from a study of blood T cells in healthy people across ages. Overall study results and limits: Aged donors had fewer naive CD4+ cells and lower diversity than long-lived donors. Bulk PBMC profiling left naive and antigen-experienced comparisons inconclusive.

Then a second PCR, running about 6 to 12 cycles, was carried out with a sample-barcoded 5' primer and a J-beta primer mix. Every individual sample yielded 2.5 million or more paired-end reads (each containing CDR3). TCRdb redid the calling of the 5' RACE reads with MiXCR, one entry per CDR3 protein. The sample has around 990,000 distinct CDR3 sequences, less than 45% seen once; the top ten hold 10% to 15%. The sequence derives from a man aged 18 to 29 in good health. The source material was blood.

This CDR3 is CASSALMGRGYEQYF. CDR3 DNA: TGTGCCAGCAGTGCCCTTATGGGAAGGGGCTACGAGCAGTACTTC. The chain carries TRBV25-1 and TRBJ2-7; D is perhaps TRBD1 (5 bases). V was shortened by 4 bases and J by 3 bases, with 16 bases between the two germline ends. The CDR3 has 15 residues. The V gene's germline CDR1 is MGHDK and CDR2 SYGVNS.